There are a few counts of the clone carrying this T cell receptor (beta chain). This entry is derived from a study of blood T cell repertoires in COVID-19. Study background: Sites in the United States, Italy and Spain provided acute and convalescent COVID-19 samples. Sources were T cells, B-cell-depleted T cells, or PBMCs; the material itself was cDNA or gDNA.

Original processing notes: Estimates of nucleated cell counts were drawn from the amplification of reference gene primers. Method: immunoSEQ multiplex PCR; TCRdb's copy keeps in-frame clones and lacks some. V and J calls and clone size follow that table, whereas D and trimming were derived from the DNA. Of tens of thousands of clones in the sample, approximately 85% were seen once. The V end lost 1 base, the J end lost 1 base, and 8 bases lay between the germline ends. The germline V gene has CDR1 SGHVS and CDR2 FQNEAQ. This CDR3 spans 15 amino acids. The sample taken for sequencing was peripheral blood. The V and J genes are TRBV7-8 and TRBJ2-1, with a possible D match to TRBD2 (5 bases). The source is a man between 60 and 75 years old with acute or convalescent COVID-19. DNA of the CDR3: TGTGCCAGCAGCTTAGGGCGGGTTTCCTACAATGAGCAGTTCTTC. Translating gives CASSLGRVSYNEQFF. Filled out from reference TRBV7-8 and TRBJ2-1, the complete variable domain reads GAGVSQSPRYKVAKRGQDVALRCDPISGHVSLFWYQQALGQGPEFLTYFQNEAQLDKSGLPSDRFFAERPEGSVSTLKIQRTQQEDSAVYLCASSLGRVSYNEQFFGPGTRLTVL.